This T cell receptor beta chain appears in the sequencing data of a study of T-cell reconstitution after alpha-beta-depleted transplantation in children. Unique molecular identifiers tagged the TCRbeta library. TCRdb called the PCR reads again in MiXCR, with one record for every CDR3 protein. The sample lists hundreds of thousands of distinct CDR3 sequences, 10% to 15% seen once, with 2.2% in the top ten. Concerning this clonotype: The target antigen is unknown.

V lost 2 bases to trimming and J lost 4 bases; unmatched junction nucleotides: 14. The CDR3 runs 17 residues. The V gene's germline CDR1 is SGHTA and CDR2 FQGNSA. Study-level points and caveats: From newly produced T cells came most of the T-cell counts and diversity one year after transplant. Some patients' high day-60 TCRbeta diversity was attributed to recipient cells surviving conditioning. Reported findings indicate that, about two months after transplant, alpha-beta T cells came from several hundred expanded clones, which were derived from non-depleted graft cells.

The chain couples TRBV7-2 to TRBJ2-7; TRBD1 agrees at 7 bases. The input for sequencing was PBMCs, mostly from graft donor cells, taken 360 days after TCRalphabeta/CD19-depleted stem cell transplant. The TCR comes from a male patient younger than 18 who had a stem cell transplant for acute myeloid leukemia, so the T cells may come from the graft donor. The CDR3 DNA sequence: TGTGCCAGCAGCTTAACTCTCCCGGCACAGGGGTATTACGAGCAGTACTTC. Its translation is CASSLTLPAQGYYEQYF.